A single sample is the source of the 23 T cell receptor beta chains below, sequenced in a study of CD8 T cell repertoires and HIV-1 epitope variants. Here immunoSEQ multiplex PCR was the method, and the copy in TCRdb shows in-frame clones only, minus some. This sample has about 2,300 clones, with roughly 69% found just once. These TCRs are of unknown antigen specificity. The material sequenced was cultured CD8+ T cells derived from PBMCs. The receptors originated from a male donor with HIV.

The genes are TRBV7-7 and TRBJ2-7; D is unclear. Trimming removed 5 bases from V and 2 bases from J, with 10 bases in between. The CDR3 consists of 13 residues. CDR1 is SSHAT, CDR2 FNYEAQ, per germline (reference sequence). In DNA, the CDR3 is TGTGCCAGCAGCCCCGGGCTGACCTACGAGCAGTACTTC. Amino acid sequence: CASSPGLTYEQYF. The complete variable domain, with remaining parts taken from reference TRBV7-7 and TRBJ2-7, reads GAGVSQSPRYKVTKRGQDVTLRCDPISSHATLYWYQQALGQGPEFLTYFNYEAQPDKSGLPSDRFSAERPEGSISTLTIQRTEQRDSAMYRCASSPGLTYEQYFGPGTRLTVT.

The chain uses TRBV7-6 and TRBJ2-1; maybe TRBD1 (7 bases). There are 15 residues in the CDR3. The germline CDR1 and CDR2 sequences are SGHVS and FNYEAQ. V was clipped by 5 bases and J by 5 bases, with 16 bases between them. The CDR3, as DNA: TGTGCCAGCAGCGCAGGCAGGGGGGATAACAATGAGCAGTTCTTC. Translated: CASSAGRGDNNEQFF. The variable domain in full, completed from reference TRBV7-6 and TRBJ2-1, reads GAGVSQSPRYKVTKRGQDVALRCDPISGHVSLYWYRQALGQGPEFLTYFNYEAQQDKSGLPNDRFSAERPEGSISTLTIQRTEQRDSAMYRCASSAGRGDNNEQFFGPGTRLTVL.

Details on this clone: The junction shows a germline mismatch at one end, possibly a read error. The chain has TRBV27 and TRBJ1-6; 10 nucleotides agree with TRBD1. Germline V lookup: CDR1 MNHEY, CDR2 SMNVEV (reference sequence). This CDR3 contains 15 residues. CDR3 sequence: CASGLSGTGVSPLHF. CDR3 DNA sequence: TGTGCCAGCGGTTTATCCGGGACAGGGGTTTCACCCCTCCACTTT.

The V gene is TRBV7-2, the J gene TRBJ2-5; D is ambiguous. V was trimmed by 2 bases and J by 2 bases, leaving 9 bases between them. Germline CDR1 reads SGHTA; CDR2 reads FQGNSA. This CDR3 has 14 residues. CDR3 sequence: CASSLSLGQETQYF. The DNA of the CDR3 is TGTGCCAGCAGCTTATCGCTGGGGCAAGAGACCCAGTACTTC.

This clone is categorized as hyperexpanded. The rearrangement links TRBV28 to TRBJ1-1; TRBD1 agrees at 10 bases. V lost 4 bases, J lost 4 bases, and 12 bases stayed unmatched. Germline values: CDR1 MDHEN, CDR2 SYDVKM. The CDR3 runs 17 residues. The CDR3 spells CASSSPGTGVISTEAFF. In DNA, the CDR3 is TGTGCCAGCAGTTCCCCCGGGACAGGGGTGATTTCCACTGAAGCTTTCTTT.

V gene TRBV12-5 combines with J gene TRBJ2-1; maybe TRBD1 (6 bases). The CDR3 length is 16 residues. Germline lookup yields CDR1 LGHNT and CDR2 FRNRAP. Trimming shortened V by 1 base and J by 1 base, and 11 bases separated the two germline ends. CDR3 in amino acids: CASGLGLRGSYNEQFF. CDR3 nucleotides: TGTGCTAGTGGTTTGGGGCTAAGGGGGTCCTACAATGAGCAGTTCTTC.

The V and J genes are TRBV9 and TRBJ1-4; TRBD1 matches 9 bases. This CDR3 contains 15 residues. Germline V lookup: CDR1 SGDLS, CDR2 YYNGEE. V lost 3 bases to trimming and J lost 5 bases; unmatched junction nucleotides: 5. In nucleotides, the CDR3 is TGTGCCAGCAGCGCGACCGGGACAGGGAATGAAAAACTGTTTTTT. As protein: CASSATGTGNEKLFF.

The rearrangement joins TRBV4-1 to TRBJ2-1, with D maybe TRBD1 (6 bases). The CDR3 totals 15 residues. V was clipped by 4 bases and J by 1 base, with 11 bases between them. Germline-derived CDR1 and CDR2 are MGHRA and YSYEKL. CDR3 residues: CASSRSQGSYNEQFF. The DNA for the CDR3 is TGCGCCAGCAGCCGCTCTCAGGGGTCCTACAATGAGCAGTTCTTC.

This clone was seen only a few times. The chain links TRBV28 to TRBJ2-3; D is ambiguous. CDR1 MDHEN and CDR2 SYDVKM come from the germline V gene. V was cut by 5 bases and J by 5 bases, with 8 bases left in between. This CDR3 comprises 12 residues. The CDR3 loop reads CASSQTVDTQYF. As DNA, the CDR3 is TGTGCCAGCAGTCAGACTGTAGATACGCAGTATTTT. The full variable domain, completed using reference TRBV28 and TRBJ2-3, is DVKVTQSSRYLVKRTGEKVFLECVQDMDHENMFWYRQDPGLGLRLIYFSYDVKMKEKGDIPEGYSVSREKKERFSLILESASTNQTSMYLCASSQTVDTQYFGPGTRLTVL.

This clone was observed a handful of times. The V call is TRBV27, the J call TRBJ2-7; TRBD1 aligns across 9 bases. The CDR3 is 15 amino acids. V lost 4 bases, J lost 2 bases, and 6 bases stayed unmatched. Germline V gene data show CDR1 as MNHEY and CDR2 as SMNVEV (reference sequence). CDR3 sequence (DNA): TGTGCCAGCAGTTCCGGGACAGGGTACCCCTACGAGCAGTACTTC. It codes for CASSSGTGYPYEQYF.

The rearrangement uses TRBV4-3 and TRBJ2-7, with TRBD1 matching 8 bases. The germline CDR1 and CDR2 sequences are LGHNA and YSLEER. V trimming: 0 bases; J trimming: 4 bases; junction bases outside the gene matches: 5. This CDR3 contains 15 residues. The CDR3: CASSQDRTGPYEQYF. CDR3 in DNA: TGCGCCAGCAGCCAAGATAGGACAGGGCCGTACGAGCAGTACTTC.

The chain has TRBV6-6 and TRBJ1-4; 10 bases are shared with TRBD1. The germline V gene encodes CDR1 MNHNY and CDR2 SVGAGI (reference sequence). V shed 5 bases and J 6 bases; nucleotides not matched to a gene: 6. This CDR3 region has 15 residues. This CDR3 is CASSDWTGGDEKLFF. For the CDR3, the DNA is TGTGCCAGCAGTGATTGGACAGGGGGAGATGAAAAACTGTTTTTT.

The table lists this clone with a few counts. The chain couples TRBV11-3 to TRBJ2-1, with TRBD2 as a possible D gene (6 bases). The CDR3 spans 13 residues. With 3 bases removed from V and 6 bases from J, the gap between germline ends came to 9 bases. Germline CDR1 and CDR2: SGHNT and YENEEA. CDR3 sequence (DNA): TGTGCCAGCAGCTTTGAGGGAGGCAATGAGCAGTTCTTC. As protein: CASSFEGGNEQFF.

For the CDR3, the DNA is TGTGCCAGCAGCCAAGAGACCGGGACAGGGGGTTTCAATTCACCCCTCCACTTT. It specifies CASSQETGTGGFNSPLHF. V usage is TRBV4-2 and J usage is TRBJ1-6, with TRBD1 matching 11 bases. Germline V gene lookup returns CDR1 LGHNA and CDR2 YNFKEQ. This CDR3 region has 18 residues. After removal of 0 bases from V and 7 bases from J, the junction contained 8 bases not matched to a gene.

J is TRBJ1-1 and V is TRBV19; TRBD1 is a possible D gene (5 bases). The CDR3 has 14 residues. V was cut by 4 bases and J by 1 base, with 10 bases left in between. Germline CDR1 is LNHDA and CDR2 is SQIVND (reference sequence). The CDR3 is CASSTGIRNTEAFF. The CDR3 DNA is TGTGCCAGTAGTACAGGGATACGGAACACTGAAGCTTTCTTT.

CDR3 DNA: TGTGCCAGCAGTTTCCAAGATACCTACAATGAGCAGTTCTTC. Protein product: CASSFQDTYNEQFF. The V gene is TRBV6-5, the J gene TRBJ2-1; D is uncertain. Trimming took off 4 bases at V and 2 bases at J, with 9 bases between the two ends. From germline, CDR1 is MNHEY and CDR2 SVGAGI. This CDR3 is 14 amino acids long.

This chain uses TRBV19 with TRBJ2-7; 9 bases are shared with TRBD1. V dropped 1 base and J dropped 0; count of bases not matched to a gene: 1. Germline CDR1 reads LNHDA; CDR2 reads SQIVND (reference sequence). This CDR3 is 15 amino acids long. The CDR3 region has the DNA TGTGCCAGTAGTATAGGGACAGGGGACTCCTACGAGCAGTACTTC. Encoded protein: CASSIGTGDSYEQYF.

This chain joins TRBV6-4 and TRBJ2-3; possibly TRBD2 for D (5 bases). Between the trimmed V and J ends, which lost 0 bases and 7 bases, there was a span of 14 bases. The CDR3 covers 15 residues. Looked up from germline, CDR1 is MRHNA and CDR2 is SNTAGT. The DNA for the CDR3 is TGTGCCAGCAGTGACTCGAGTCGGGAAGTGAATACGCAGTATTTT. The encoded protein is CASSDSSREVNTQYF.

Here the CDR3 DNA reads TGTGCCAGCCCCTGGGGGGAACACAGGGATCCCTACGAGCAGTACTTC. Translation gives CASPWGEHRDPYEQYF. This chain connects TRBV19 to TRBJ2-7, with D perhaps given as TRBD1 or TRBD2 (6 bases each). Germline loops: CDR1 LNHDA, CDR2 SQIVND (reference sequence). V lost 9 bases to trimming and J lost 2 bases, with 23 bases between them. This CDR3 has 16 residues. The variable domain in full, with the rest retrieved from reference TRBV19 and TRBJ2-7, is DGGITQSPKYLFRKEGQNVTLSCEQNLNHDAMYWYRQDPGQGLRLIYYSQIVNDFQKGDIAEGYSVSREKKESFPLTVTSAQKNPTAFYLCASPWGEHRDPYEQYFGPGTRLTVT.

The chain recombines TRBV5-6 with TRBJ2-3; no definite D call. Trimming removed 8 bases from V and 0 bases from J, with 10 bases in between. CDR3 length: 13 amino acids. Germline loops: CDR1 SGHDT, CDR2 YYEEEE. This CDR3 is CASSPFSTDTQYF. The DNA of the CDR3 is TGTGCCAGTTCCCCCTTTAGCACAGATACGCAGTATTTT.

This sequence joins TRBV14 and TRBJ2-1; D unclear. Between the trimmed V and J ends, which lost 0 bases and 8 bases, there was a span of 11 bases. From germline, CDR1 is SGHDN and CDR2 FVKESK. CDR3 length: 14 residues. Here the CDR3 reads CASSQDLRPDEQFF. The CDR3 region has the DNA TGTGCCAGCAGCCAAGACTTGCGTCCGGATGAGCAGTTCTTC. Drawing the rest from reference TRBV14 and TRBJ2-1, the complete variable domain is EAGVTQFPSHSVIEKGQTVTLRCDPISGHDNLYWYRRVMGKEIKFLLHFVKESKQDESGMPNNRFLAERTGGTYSTLKVQPAELEDSGVYFCASSQDLRPDEQFFGPGTRLTVL.

V and J are TRBV29-1 and TRBJ2-7; D may correspond to TRBD1 or TRBD2 (5 bases each). The germline V and J ends were trimmed by 5 bases and 3 bases, with 23 bases remaining between them. This CDR3 comprises 16 residues. Germline CDR1 is SQVTM and CDR2 is ANQGSEA. CDR3 protein: CSVRDLQPGTRYEQYF. Written as DNA, the CDR3 is TGCAGCGTTCGCGATCTGCAACCCGGGACCCGCTACGAGCAGTACTTC.

The table lists this clone with a few counts. The genes are TRBV27 and TRBJ1-2; D may be TRBD1 (6 bases). The CDR3 loop spans 14 amino acids. Trimming left V 2 bases short and J 7 bases short, with 14 bases between. CDR1 MNHEY and CDR2 SMNVEV come from the germline V gene (reference sequence). Here the CDR3 reads CASSLRGQGLGYTF. The CDR3 region has the DNA TGTGCCAGCAGTTTACGGGGGCAGGGGCTTGGCTACACCTTC.